This passage covers 32 T cell receptor beta chains from one sample sequenced in a study of T cells after yellow fever vaccination. TCRdb called the 5' RACE reads again in MiXCR, with one record for every CDR3 protein. Among 170,000 or so distinct CDR3 sequences listed, approximately 10% were seen once. Sequenced here: CD8+ T cells sorted from PBMCs, sampled 45 days after the yellow fever booster vaccination. Receptors were obtained from a man aged 18 to 29 who received the YFV17D yellow fever vaccine.

V gene TRBV20-1 combines with J gene TRBJ2-7; the match to TRBD2 covers 7 bases. CDR1 and CDR2 from the germline V gene are DFQATT and SNEGSKA (reference sequence). CDR3 size: 13 residues. V shed 3 bases and J 3 bases; nucleotides not matched to a gene: 5. The CDR3 nucleotides read TGCAGTGCTAGTCTTTCGGGGGGCTACGAGCAGTACTTC. Its translation: CSASLSGGYEQYF.

Points on this clonotype: At one of its ends the junction is not consistent with the germline gene, which may arise from a read error. V is TRBV28 and J is TRBJ2-5; 8 nucleotides agree with TRBD2. Germline V CDR1 and CDR2: MDHEN, SYDVKM. This CDR3 is 11 amino acids long. In DNA, the CDR3 is TGTGCCAGCAGTGCCCCCGGGGGGGTCTGGTTC. This codes for CASSAPGGVWF.

This clonotype occurred a few times. V gene TRBV19 combines with J gene TRBJ2-1, with D tentatively TRBD2 (6 bases). The germline V and J ends were trimmed by 3 bases and 10 bases, with 13 bases remaining between them. The CDR3 extends over 13 amino acids. The germline gives CDR1 LNHDA, CDR2 SQIVND (reference sequence). The DNA for the CDR3 is TGTGCCAGTAGTATCGGGGGTGGTCAAGAGCAGTTCTTC. Its translation is CASSIGGGQEQFF.

This clonotype appeared a few times. The genes are TRBV12-3 or TRBV12-4 and TRBJ2-2; 15 bases match TRBD2. V lost 6 bases and J lost 2; bases outside the gene matches: 7. The CDR3 is 18 residues long. The CDR3 DNA is TGTGCCAGCAGCCCCGGGACTAGCGGGGGGCCTAACACCGGGGAGCTGTTTTTT. Translated: CASSPGTSGGPNTGELFF.

The V gene is TRBV28, the J gene TRBJ2-2; 8 nucleotides agree with TRBD1. The CDR3 totals 14 residues. Germline V CDR1 and CDR2: MDHEN, SYDVKM. V lost 6 bases, J lost 8 bases, and 8 bases stayed unmatched. The CDR3 DNA reads TGTGCCAGCAGCGGGACAGGTTCTGGTGGGGAGCTGTTTTTT. Translation gives CASSGTGSGGELFF.

This clonotype was picked up many times. This chain links TRBV4-1 with TRBJ2-4; no reliable D call. The CDR3 is 15 amino acids. The V gene lost 1 base and the J gene lost 6 bases, with 13 bases spanning the gap. CDR1 MGHRA and CDR2 YSYEKL come from the germline V gene. The CDR3 nucleotides read TGCGCCAGCAGCCAAGGGCTTCTAGTTGGAAACATTCAGTACTTC. It is translated as CASSQGLLVGNIQYF.

The chain carries TRBV10-2 and TRBJ2-5; tentatively, D is TRBD1 (6 bases). This CDR3 region has 14 residues. CDR1 is WSHSY and CDR2 is SAAADI in the germline V gene. Trimming left V 1 base short and J 1 base short, with 7 bases between. The CDR3 region is CASSEWGPQETQYF. For the CDR3, the DNA is TGCGCCAGCAGTGAGTGGGGGCCCCAAGAGACCCAGTACTTC.

V and J are TRBV5-5 and TRBJ1-4, with D possibly being TRBD1 (6 bases). Germline CDR1 is SGHKS and CDR2 is YYEKEE (reference sequence). This CDR3 region has 14 residues. V lost 0 bases and J lost 13, with 16 bases in between. CDR3 DNA: TGTGCCAGCAGCTTGGGGATTGACAGGTCAGGACTGTTTTTT. Amino acids: CASSLGIDRSGLFF.

In its sample, this clonotype was seen many times. The CDR3: CASSMPGQGYEQYF. The DNA of the CDR3 is TGCGCCAGCAGCATGCCGGGACAGGGCTACGAGCAGTACTTC. This chain joins TRBV4-1 and TRBJ2-7, with 9 bases that match TRBD1. Germline V CDR1 and CDR2: MGHRA, YSYEKL. V lost 5 bases and J lost 3; bases outside the gene matches: 5. The CDR3 consists of 14 residues.

The rearrangement joins TRBV6-6 to TRBJ2-1; D is ambiguous. V was cut by 6 bases and J by 0 bases, with 18 bases left in between. The CDR3 runs to 17 residues. In germline, CDR1 is MNHNY, CDR2 SVGAGI (reference sequence). In DNA form, the CDR3 reads TGTGCCAGCAGCAGTTACTCGATATCCAGCTCCTACAATGAGCAGTTCTTC. Translation: CASSSYSISSSYNEQFF.

This CDR3 reads CASSLGQGWEKLFF. In nucleotides, the CDR3 is TGTGCCAGCAGCTTAGGACAGGGGTGGGAAAAACTGTTTTTT. The V call is TRBV11-2, the J call TRBJ1-4, with 8 bases aligning to TRBD1. CDR1 and CDR2 from the germline V gene are SGHAT and FQNNGV. The V and J ends lost 1 base and 8 bases, in that order; junction bases with no gene match: 3. The CDR3 has 14 amino acids.

This clonotype appeared a few times. The chain joins TRBV12-3 or TRBV12-4 to TRBJ2-3; D not resolved. The CDR3 contains 14 residues. The V end lost 6 bases, the J end lost 3 bases, and 13 bases lay between the germline ends. CDR3 DNA: TGTGCCAGCAGCCACCCCCCCACAACAGATACGCAGTATTTT. Amino acid sequence: CASSHPPTTDTQYF.

This clonotype has more than one count but fewer than ten. V and J are TRBV12-3 or TRBV12-4 and TRBJ1-4, with D perhaps TRBD1 (5 bases). This CDR3 is 14 amino acids long. V lost 6 bases, J lost 7 bases, and 15 bases lay in between. The CDR3 protein is CASSHRSPTEKLFF. CDR3 in DNA: TGTGCCAGCAGCCACAGGTCTCCTACTGAAAAACTGTTTTTT.

This clonotype came up many times. The DNA for the CDR3 is TGTGCCAGCAGCTTAGGGGGAAACATTCAGTACTTC. It specifies CASSLGGNIQYF. The chain is built from TRBV7-2 and TRBJ2-4; D not certain. Deletions cut 1 base from V and 6 bases from J, with 4 bases between. This CDR3 is 12 amino acids long. The germline V gene encodes CDR1 SGHTA and CDR2 FQGNSA.

This clonotype was seen ten or more times. The chain joins TRBV27 to TRBJ2-7; TRBD2 matches at 8 bases. The CDR3 is 16 amino acids. The germline gives CDR1 MNHEY, CDR2 SMNVEV (reference sequence). V gave up 4 bases and J gave up 6 bases; unmatched junction bases: 14. The CDR3 protein is CASSSPGGSGVLEQYF. CDR3 DNA: TGTGCCAGCAGTTCCCCCGGGGGTAGCGGGGTACTCGAGCAGTACTTC.

This clonotype was observed a handful of times. V gene TRBV3-1 combines with J gene TRBJ1-3, with a possible D match to TRBD1 (6 bases). CDR3 length: 15 residues. V lost 1 base to trimming and J lost 2 bases, with 9 bases between them. Per the germline V gene, CDR1 is LGHDT and CDR2 is YNNKEL (reference sequence). The CDR3 is CASSQVQGTGNTIYF. The CDR3 nucleotides are TGTGCCAGCAGCCAAGTCCAGGGGACTGGAAACACCATATATTTT.

The chain uses TRBV7-6 and TRBJ1-2; 11 nucleotides agree with TRBD1. V lost 4 bases to trimming and J lost 6 bases; unmatched junction nucleotides: 10. Germline CDR1 and CDR2: SGHVS and FNYEAQ. The CDR3 has 16 residues. CDR3 DNA: TGTGCCAGCAGCTCCAGGACAGGGGGCAGGTTACATGGCTACACCTTC. Protein: CASSSRTGGRLHGYTF.

This clonotype was counted at least ten times. The chain carries TRBV7-8 and TRBJ2-7; TRBD1 matches 7 bases. Germline V gene sequence: CDR1 SGHVS, CDR2 FQNEAQ. With V trimmed by 6 bases and J by 3 bases, 8 bases remained unmatched. The CDR3 is made up of 14 amino acids. The CDR3 protein is CASRQGDRGYEQYV. The DNA for the CDR3 is TGTGCCAGCAGACAAGGGGACAGAGGCTACGAGCAGTACGTC.

This clonotype showed up just a few times. V usage is TRBV5-5 and J usage is TRBJ2-5; 10 bases are a match to TRBD1. The CDR3 consists of 15 residues. CDR1 is SGHKS and CDR2 is YYEKEE in the germline V gene (reference sequence). V lost 7 bases, J lost 5 bases, and 11 bases stayed unmatched. Here the CDR3 reads CASWPMDRGLETQYF. The CDR3 DNA reads as TGTGCCAGCTGGCCCATGGACAGGGGGTTGGAGACCCAGTACTTC. Based on the CDR3 plus reference TRBV5-5 and TRBJ2-5, the full variable domain is DAGVTQSPTHLIKTRGQQVTLRCSPISGHKSVSWYQQVLGQGPQFIFQYYEKEERGRGNFPDRFSARQFPNYSSELNVNALLLGDSALYLCASWPMDRGLETQYFGPGTRLLVL.

This clonotype was seen a handful of times. The chain is built from TRBV5-6 and TRBJ2-7, with a possible D match to TRBD1 (7 bases). V lost 5 bases to trimming and J lost 3 bases, with 15 bases between them. Germline V lookup: CDR1 SGHDT, CDR2 YYEEEE. The CDR3 is 14 amino acids. The CDR3 region has the DNA TGTGCCAGCAGTCGCGGGACAGATGACTACGAGCAGTACGTC. Translation: CASSRGTDDYEQYV.

The rearrangement links TRBV19 to TRBJ2-7; D gene ambiguous. V shed 2 bases and J shed 3 bases, with 14 bases lying between them. Germline V gene data show CDR1 as LNHDA and CDR2 as SQIVND (reference sequence). This CDR3 comprises 15 residues. CDR3 DNA: TGTGCCAGTAGTATATTGCCCGCGTCCGACTACGAGCAGTACTTC. This encodes CASSILPASDYEQYF.

This clonotype appeared a few times. J is TRBJ1-2 and V is TRBV13, with TRBD1 matching over 7 bases. From germline, CDR1 is PRHDT and CDR2 FYEKMQ (reference sequence). V trimming: 5 bases; J trimming: 9 bases; junction bases outside the gene matches: 6. The CDR3 consists of 12 residues. This CDR3 is CASSRGTDRYTF. For the CDR3, the DNA is TGTGCCAGCAGCAGAGGGACAGATCGCTACACCTTC.

The V and J genes are TRBV4-1 and TRBJ2-3; tentative D call: TRBD1 (6 bases). This CDR3 comprises 14 residues. V was cut by 7 bases and J by 1 base, with 12 bases left in between. The germline V gene has CDR1 MGHRA and CDR2 YSYEKL. CDR3 bases: TGCGCCAGCAACCTGAGGACAGGCACAGATACGCAGTATTTT. This encodes CASNLRTGTDTQYF.

J is TRBJ2-2 and V is TRBV5-4; 8 bases are a match to TRBD1. CDR3 length: 16 amino acids. Trimming removed 0 bases from V and 2 bases from J; junction bases left unmatched: 3. Germline V gene sequence: CDR1 SGHNT, CDR2 YYREEE (reference sequence). The CDR3 here is CASSLAQGANTGELFF. The CDR3 DNA follows: TGTGCCAGCAGCTTGGCTCAGGGGGCTAACACCGGGGAGCTGTTTTTT.

DNA for the CDR3: TGCGCCAGCAGCTTGGGTCCACCCCTGGACTACACCTTC. Protein product: CASSLGPPLDYTF. This rearrangement joins TRBV5-1 to TRBJ1-2; no clear D. The CDR3 is made up of 13 amino acids. Germline V gene lookup returns CDR1 SGHRS and CDR2 YFSETQ. V lost 0 bases and J 10 bases, leaving 13 bases between the germline ends.

CDR3 in DNA: TGTGCCAGCACCCCTGGCCAGGTACGGGACCAGCCCCAGCATTTT. It translates to CASTPGQVRDQPQHF. The V gene is TRBV6-2 or TRBV6-3, the J gene TRBJ1-5; TRBD1 is a possible D gene (5 bases). Looked up from germline, CDR1 is MNHEY and CDR2 is SVGEGT. The CDR3 totals 15 residues. Trimming pared 7 bases from V and 7 bases from J, leaving 20 bases between.

The table lists this clonotype with a few counts. V usage is TRBV4-2 and J usage is TRBJ2-3; tentatively, D is TRBD1 (6 bases). V dropped 0 bases and J dropped 2 bases, with 12 bases sitting between them. The CDR3 loop spans 16 amino acids. Germline V gene lookup returns CDR1 LGHNA and CDR2 YNFKEQ. CDR3 coding DNA: TGTGCCAGCAGCCAAGAGATTACAGGGTCCACAGATACGCAGTATTTT. The encoded protein is CASSQEITGSTDTQYF.

This clonotype was counted only a few times. This rearrangement joins TRBV4-3 to TRBJ2-7; unclear D gene. Germline V gives CDR1 LGHNA, CDR2 YSLEER. Deletions cut 0 bases from V and 5 bases from J, with 8 bases between. The CDR3 contains 13 residues. The CDR3 sequence: CASSQESTDEQYF. The CDR3, as DNA: TGCGCCAGCAGCCAAGAAAGTACAGACGAGCAGTACTTC.

This clonotype was seen repeatedly, ten times or more. The V call is TRBV29-1, the J call TRBJ2-7; D uncertain. Germline loops: CDR1 SQVTM, CDR2 ANQGSEA. The CDR3 loop spans 11 amino acids. Deletions cut 0 bases from V and 6 bases from J, with 6 bases between. This CDR3 is CSVEDPPEQYF. The CDR3 bases are TGCAGCGTTGAAGATCCGCCCGAGCAGTACTTC.

The V call is TRBV7-3, the J call TRBJ2-1; TRBD2 agrees at 10 bases. The CDR3 sequence is 16 residues long. After removal of 5 bases from V and 6 bases from J, the junction contained 10 bases not matched to a gene. Germline-derived CDR1 and CDR2 are SGHTA and FQGTGA. The DNA for the CDR3 is TGTGCCAGCAGCCGCCGATCCGGACTAGCGGTCAATGAGCAGTTCTTC. Its translation: CASSRRSGLAVNEQFF.

This clonotype showed up many times. The V gene is TRBV10-3, the J gene TRBJ2-3; 8 bases are a match to TRBD1. V shed 2 bases, J shed 5 bases, and the junction held 6 bases outside the gene matches. The CDR3 is made up of 15 amino acids. Germline CDR1 and CDR2: ENHRY and SYGVKD. The CDR3: CAISEDRGGGDTQYF. DNA of the CDR3: TGTGCCATCAGTGAGGACAGGGGTGGAGGAGATACGCAGTATTTT.

This clonotype was recorded at least ten times. The rearrangement uses TRBV9 and TRBJ2-1, with D possibly being TRBD2 (5 bases). Germline CDR1 is SGDLS and CDR2 is YYNGEE. The CDR3 is 11 residues long. Trimming took off 6 bases at V and 7 bases at J, with 8 bases between the two ends. The CDR3: CASTSGNEQFF. The CDR3 region has the DNA TGTGCCAGCACCTCGGGGAATGAGCAGTTCTTC.